This entry describes one T cell receptor beta chain. Repertoires were generated with immunoSEQ multiplex PCR, while TCRdb's copy carries only in-frame clones and drops some. The sample holds approximately 44,000 clones, roughly 89% seen once. This specimen comes from a study of T cell changes during pregnancy in multiple sclerosis. This CDR3 is 13 amino acids long. Trimming took off 5 bases at V and 5 bases at J, with 13 bases between the two ends. Germline-derived CDR1 and CDR2 are SGHRS and YFSETQ. The sequence derives from a female donor with multiple sclerosis, enrolled in a pregnancy study. The chain couples TRBV5-1 to TRBJ2-5, with D maybe TRBD1 (6 bases). The sequencing used CD4+ T cells from peripheral blood mononuclear cells, collected in the first trimester of pregnancy. The CDR3: CASSSTGSETQYF. The DNA for the CDR3 is TGCGCCAGCAGTTCCACAGGGTCGGAGACCCAGTACTTC.